This TCR beta chain was profiled in a study of shared clonotypes between healthy human individuals. Study as a whole: Aged 18 to 49, the donors were a couple of women and three men. CD4 naive and CD4 memory each took three plates per donor, while CD8 naive took two and CD8 memory one.

Whole-study findings and limits: Sequencing depth was expected to influence donor clonotype sharing.

The CDR3 runs 16 residues. V was pared by 6 bases and J by 6 bases, with 14 bases of the junction left unmatched. Germline V gene lookup returns CDR1 SEHNR and CDR2 FQNEAQ (reference sequence). The naive CD8 population came from CD45RO-negative cells selected for CCR7, without terminally differentiated effector memory CD45RA+ cells. Sequencing was performed with immunoSEQ multiplex PCR; in TCRdb, only in-frame clones are kept and a portion is missing. Among around 700,000 clones listed, 92% were seen once. A word on this clone: The antigen remains undetermined.

This TCR was sampled from a man aged 25 to 40 in good health. The chain links TRBV7-9 to TRBJ2-1; TRBD1 aligns across 7 bases. Sequenced input: naive CD8+ T cells sorted from blood. The chain's CDR3 is CASSLRQGQRPNEQFF. The CDR3 DNA reads as TGTGCCAGCAGTCTACGACAGGGTCAAAGGCCCAATGAGCAGTTCTTC.